This is a list of T cell receptor beta chains from one sample in a study of beta chain features in type 1 diabetes. Repertoires were generated with immunoSEQ multiplex PCR, while TCRdb's copy carries only in-frame clones and drops some. The sample lists 250,000 to 300,000 clones; roughly 24% were seen once. Sample: naive CD4+ T cells from blood. The source of these receptors is a woman in her thirties with type 1 diabetes. The conserved cysteine and the conserved F or W are not part of the CDR3 here. Fields, in order: CDR3 protein, V gene, J gene.

ASSFGTSGRDEQF	TRBV7-3	TRBJ2-1
ASSLVAYTDTQY	TRBV7-9	TRBJ2-3
AITPRAETQY	TRBV10-3	TRBJ2-5
AIRPTSGSSYNEQF	TRBV10-3	TRBJ2-1
ASTGWGTDTQY	TRBV2	TRBJ2-3
ASSPPGGGVNTEAF	TRBV18	TRBJ1-1
ASTEGRRGYT	TRBV2	TRBJ1-2
ASSVTGQGQRETQY	TRBV9	TRBJ2-5
ASSDREYQPQH	TRBV25-1	TRBJ1-5
ASSRGRTGGTEAF	TRBV4-2	TRBJ1-1
ASSPVVAGGNEQF	TRBV9	TRBJ2-1
ASSRTGLESNEQF	TRBV7-9	TRBJ2-1
ASSLDSSGSWAYEQY	TRBV11-2	TRBJ2-7
ASGLRVGSSGSYEQY	TRBV28	TRBJ2-7
ASSQLPVTYEQY	TRBV4-1	TRBJ2-7
SVEEMSGRASRSTDTQY	TRBV29-1	TRBJ2-3
ASSLDRGAEAF	TRBV7-7	TRBJ1-1
ASSPGQIEAF	TRBV14	TRBJ1-1
ASSVEGPQH	TRBV7-9	TRBJ1-5
ASSTPKRSGKETQY	TRBV4-1	TRBJ2-5
ASSRREGRVEQF	TRBV7-9	TRBJ2-1
ASSSGQGAAYEQY	TRBV28	TRBJ2-7
ASSGQGSTTGELF	TRBV9	TRBJ2-2
ASSPGTVSGANVLT	TRBV7-9	TRBJ2-6
ATTRDSSYEQY	TRBV2	TRBJ2-7
AVKQGSGANVLT	TRBV19	TRBJ2-6
ASSPGTSVNTGELF	TRBV5-1	TRBJ2-2
ASSRGPPVGYGYT	TRBV21-1	TRBJ1-2
ATSRGTSNNEQF	TRBV15	TRBJ2-1
ASSLYPVTYEQY	TRBV5-4	TRBJ2-7
AWSGRQGRSSYEQY	TRBV30	TRBJ2-7
ASSQPAGSYEQY	TRBV4-1	TRBJ2-7
ASSLVGYRDRSYNEQF	TRBV11-2	TRBJ2-1
ASSQDGLYTQY	TRBV4-1	TRBJ2-3
ASSVGVDTEAF	TRBV9	TRBJ1-1
ASSVRDTQY	TRBV18	TRBJ2-3
ASSLEGLAGYSGANVLT	TRBV5-1	TRBJ2-6
ASSLDRLNTEAF	TRBV5-4	TRBJ1-1
ASSISRHSSGANVLT	TRBV5-1	TRBJ2-6
ASSVGYAGGSGEQY	TRBV9	TRBJ2-7
ASSFLIYGYT	TRBV28	TRBJ1-2
ASTGRADGELF	TRBV28	TRBJ2-2
ASSVEAGWDEQY	TRBV9	TRBJ2-7
AWSVKETQY	TRBV30	TRBJ2-5
ASSQGQGPNTEAF	TRBV4-2	TRBJ1-1
ASSPGAGALNQPQH	TRBV7-9	TRBJ1-5
ASSLGLAGDSYNEQF	TRBV5-1	TRBJ2-1
SAGTGDTEAF	TRBV29-1	TRBJ1-1
ASSSTSGRNEQF	TRBV13	TRBJ2-1
SVATGGVWTQY	TRBV29-1	TRBJ2-5
ASSLFGVEQF	TRBV11-3	TRBJ2-1
AISGLAGGDTQY	TRBV10-3	TRBJ2-3
AWSPPTTGTGELF	TRBV30	TRBJ2-2
ASSPSLAEYTDTQY	TRBV2	TRBJ2-3
SVEGHGYYGYT	TRBV29-1	TRBJ1-2
SVGTEWDTQY	TRBV29-1	TRBJ2-3
ASSLTDSYEQY	TRBV5-6	TRBJ2-7
ASSVEPEGYTEAF	TRBV9	TRBJ1-1